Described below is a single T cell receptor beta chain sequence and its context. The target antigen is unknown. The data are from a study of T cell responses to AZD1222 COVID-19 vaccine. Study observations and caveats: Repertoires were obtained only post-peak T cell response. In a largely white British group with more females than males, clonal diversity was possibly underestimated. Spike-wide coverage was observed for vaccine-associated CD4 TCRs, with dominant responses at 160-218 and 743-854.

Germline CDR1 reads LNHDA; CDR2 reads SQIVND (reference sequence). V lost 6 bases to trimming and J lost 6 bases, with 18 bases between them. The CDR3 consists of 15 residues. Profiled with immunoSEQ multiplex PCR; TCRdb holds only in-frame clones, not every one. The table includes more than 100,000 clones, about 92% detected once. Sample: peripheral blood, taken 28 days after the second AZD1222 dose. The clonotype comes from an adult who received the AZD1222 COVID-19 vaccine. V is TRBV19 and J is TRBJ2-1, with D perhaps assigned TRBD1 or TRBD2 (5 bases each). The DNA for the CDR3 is TGTGCCAGTAGCACCGGGACCGCGAGCGGCAATGAGCAGTTCTTC. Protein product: CASSTGTASGNEQFF.